This T cell receptor (beta chain) was recorded in a study of response to subunit inactivated influenza vaccine. The study's findings and limits: That few new T cells are recruited by each seasonal influenza vaccination was the authors' suggestion.

MiXCR was run by TCRdb on the RT-PCR reads, yielding one entry per CDR3 protein. Among about 160,000 distinct CDR3 sequences listed, roughly 10% were seen once. The table lists this clonotype with many counts. Antigen unknown. The CDR3 length is 15 residues. The germline CDR1 and CDR2 sequences are MDHEN and SYDVKM. Deletions cut 8 bases from V and 0 bases from J, with 14 bases between. The receptor was derived from a man aged 45-60 years who received an inactivated influenza vaccine. The V gene is TRBV28, the J gene TRBJ2-1; D could derive from TRBD1 or TRBD2 (5 bases each). The sequencing here drew on non-naive T cells sorted from PBMCs, taken 35 to 45 days after vaccination. The CDR3 nucleotides read TGTGCCAGCCTTGGGTGGGGGAGCTCCTACAATGAGCAGTTCTTC. Translated, it gives CASLGWGSSYNEQFF. The full variable domain, completed using reference TRBV28 and TRBJ2-1, is DVKVTQSSRYLVKRTGEKVFLECVQDMDHENMFWYRQDPGLGLRLIYFSYDVKMKEKGDIPEGYSVSREKKERFSLILESASTNQTSMYLCASLGWGSSYNEQFFGPGTRLTVL.